Shown below are 5 T cell receptor beta chains from a single sample sequenced in a study of tumor-infiltrating lymphocytes in primary liver carcinoma. Starting material for RNA and DNA co-extraction consisted of about 17-31 mg of unsorted bulk tissue. A constant-region primer served to make TCR beta cDNA from about 0.5 ug total RNA. Libraries of TCR beta came from three nested multiplex PCR rounds with slightly modified ARM-PCR. Each of the first two PCR rounds ran roughly 10 cycles with TRBV1-TRBV30 forward and C-beta reverse primers. TCRdb processed the multiplex PCR reads anew with MiXCR; each CDR3 protein has one entry. The data contain approximately 100,000 distinct CDR3 sequences, around 71% of them singletons. Sequencing was done on a sample of liver tumor tissue from sampling region 2. Indicated subset: tumor region T2, inferior pole. The source of these receptors is a woman in her sixties with primary liver carcinoma and hepatitis B virus infection.

Details on this clonotype: The CDR3 does not close with the conserved phenylalanine or tryptophan, likely indicating a read error. The DNA is left out, because the CDR3 cannot be placed on it with certainty; the CDR3 is given as TCRdb lists it. The chain recombines TRBV12-3 or TRBV12-4 with TRBJ1-5; TRBD1, the table's D call, was not compared with the DNA. Including both end residues, the CDR3 is 15 amino acids long. The CDR3 spells CASSPEMGGGQPQHY.

Ten or more counts support this clonotype. V usage is TRBV6-5 and J usage is TRBJ1-5; D unclear. Germline V gene lookup returns CDR1 MNHEY and CDR2 SVGAGI. Trimming took 5 bases from V and 9 from J, leaving 14 bases between them. The CDR3 is 13 residues long. CDR3 amino acids: CASSPKWDLPQHF. The CDR3 DNA reads TGTGCCAGCAGTCCAAAATGGGATCTGCCCCAGCATTTT.

Comments on this clonotype: The conserved closing phenylalanine or tryptophan is absent in this CDR3, likely reflecting a read error. V usage is TRBV4-1 and J usage is TRBJ2-1; the D call may be TRBD1 or TRBD2 (5 bases each). From germline, CDR1 is MGHRA and CDR2 YSYEKL. The CDR3 totals 17 residues. The CDR3 coding sequence is TGCGCCAGCAGCCAAGATATAGAGAGGGGTGTCAACAATGACCAGTTCTTA. Amino acids: CASSQDIERGVNNDQFL.

On this clonotype: This may arise from a read error, as a much more abundant clone is one base away. The rearrangement links TRBV6-1 to TRBJ2-4, with 9 bases lining up with TRBD1. Germline V gives CDR1 MNHNS, CDR2 SASEGT. V was clipped by 5 bases and J by 7 bases; unmatched bases: 9. This CDR3 is built from 15 residues. The CDR3 DNA reads as TGTGCCAGCAGTCGGGGACAGGGAGGGATGAACATTCAGTACTTC. Translating gives CASSRGQGGMNIQYF.

On this clonotype itself: A much larger clonotype is one base distant, so this may be a read error. V gene TRBV10-2 combines with J gene TRBJ2-3; a possible D gene is TRBD2 (5 bases). The CDR3 spans 14 residues. In germline, CDR1 is WSHSY, CDR2 SAAADI. CDR3 nucleotide sequence: TGCACCAGCCAGAGGTCTCGGGAAACAGATACGCAGTATTTT. Its protein product is CTSQRSRETDTQYF.